This T cell receptor (beta chain) originates from a study of Graves' ophthalmopathy and Graves' hyperthyroidism. Notes on the study in general: In blood, most expanded thyroid clonotypes above 0.001 frequency were also detected.

Using RNA transcripts, the TCR beta CDR3 regions were amplified. HTBI primers primed a first-round RT-PCR, and a second-round multiplex PCR followed. TCRdb redid the calling of the multiplex PCR reads with MiXCR, one entry per CDR3 protein. The table has 740,000 or so distinct CDR3 sequences, roughly 40% seen once. The CDR3 loop spans 12 amino acids. Germline lookup yields CDR1 MGHDK and CDR2 SYGVNS. Trimming left V 6 bases short and J 7 bases short, with 12 bases between. As regards this clonotype: Antigen specificity is unknown.

Moderate-to-severe activity, CAS at least 3, NOSPECS at least 4 and duration under 3 months characterized donors with ophthalmopathy. Sequencing used peripheral blood. The receptor comes from an adult man with Graves' ophthalmopathy. The V call is TRBV25-1, the J call TRBJ2-5; D might be TRBD2 (5 bases). This CDR3 is CASSYSEGTQYF. The DNA of the CDR3 is TGTGCCAGCAGCTACTCAGAGGGGACCCAGTACTTC.